The 22 T cell receptor beta chains reported below all come from one sample, sequenced in a study of T cell changes during pregnancy in multiple sclerosis. Produced via immunoSEQ multiplex PCR; TCRdb's table is partial and in-frame only. This table has more than 65,000 clones, 91% appearing once. The sequenced sample was peripheral blood, obtained in the first trimester of pregnancy. Source of these receptors: a female donor with multiple sclerosis, enrolled in a pregnancy study.

The genes are TRBV2 and TRBJ2-1, with 7 positions matching TRBD1. V was pared by 6 bases and J by 0 bases, with 5 bases of the junction left unmatched. This CDR3 is 15 amino acids long. The germline V gene has CDR1 SNHLY and CDR2 FYNNEI. CDR3 sequence reads: CASRPTGVSYNEQFF. The CDR3 bases are TGTGCCAGCAGGCCTACAGGGGTCTCCTACAATGAGCAGTTCTTC. The full variable domain, in which reference TRBV2 and TRBJ2-1 provide the parts outside the CDR3, is EPEVTQTPSHQVTQMGQEVILRCVPISNHLYFYWYRQILGQKVEFLVSFYNNEISEKSEIFDDQFSVERPDGSNFTLKIRSTKLEDSAMYFCASRPTGVSYNEQFFGPGTRLTVL.

This clone was observed a single time. The chain uses TRBV6-1 and TRBJ2-7; TRBD1 aligns across 8 bases. The CDR3 contains 16 residues. Unmatched junction bases numbered 13, after V lost 4 bases and J lost 5 bases. Germline assignment: CDR1 MNHNS and CDR2 SASEGT. CDR3 protein: CASSATGGTPLDEQYF. In nucleotides, the CDR3 is TGTGCCAGCAGTGCTACAGGGGGTACCCCCCTAGACGAGCAGTACTTC.

V gene TRBV6-5 combines with J gene TRBJ2-7, with 9 bases identical to TRBD2. J lost 7 bases, V lost 6 bases, and 13 bases had no gene match. The CDR3 is 15 amino acids. CDR1 is MNHEY and CDR2 is SVGAGI in the germline V gene. The CDR3 reads CASSPLLAGVKEQYF. The CDR3 nucleotides read TGTGCCAGCAGCCCCCTGTTAGCGGGAGTGAAAGAGCAGTACTTC.

This clone was counted a few times. CDR3 coding DNA: TGTGCCAGCAGCCTAAAGGGACAGAAGAACACTGAAGCTTTCTTT. It yields the protein CASSLKGQKNTEAFF. The rearrangement links TRBV2 to TRBJ1-1; 7 positions match TRBD1. V dropped 6 bases and J dropped 1; count of bases not matched to a gene: 8. The CDR3 length is 15 residues. CDR1 and CDR2 (germline): SNHLY, FYNNEI. Full variable domain (rest looked up from reference TRBV2 and TRBJ1-1): EPEVTQTPSHQVTQMGQEVILRCVPISNHLYFYWYRQILGQKVEFLVSFYNNEISEKSEIFDDQFSVERPDGSNFTLKIRSTKLEDSAMYFCASSLKGQKNTEAFFGQGTRLTVV.

This chain connects TRBV19 to TRBJ1-2; possibly TRBD1 for D (6 bases). CDR1 and CDR2 (germline): LNHDA, SQIVND (reference sequence). V was cut by 4 bases and J by 6 bases, with 18 bases left in between. The CDR3 spans 15 residues. CDR3 sequence (DNA): TGTGCCAGTAGTAAGAGTCGGCAGGGGACGAATGGCTACACCTTC. Amino acids: CASSKSRQGTNGYTF.

CDR3 sequence: CAWSGLAVDTQYF. The DNA for the CDR3 is TGTGCCTGGAGCGGACTAGCTGTGGATACGCAGTATTTT. The chain joins TRBV30 to TRBJ2-3; 8 nucleotides match TRBD2. Germline loops: CDR1 GTSNPN, CDR2 SVGIG (reference sequence). V trimming: 3 bases; J trimming: 6 bases; junction bases outside the gene matches: 5. The CDR3 consists of 13 residues.

V and J are TRBV14 and TRBJ1-1; 8 nucleotides match TRBD1. The V gene end was trimmed by 6 bases and the J gene end by 3 bases; junction bases not matched to a gene: 9. CDR3 length equals 15 residues. The germline V gene encodes CDR1 SGHDN and CDR2 FVKESK. CDR3 sequence (DNA): TGTGCCAGCAGTGTCTTCGGACAGGGCCACACTGAAGCTTTCTTT. Translation: CASSVFGQGHTEAFF.

The J gene is TRBJ1-2, the V gene TRBV30; D is uncertain. CDR3 size: 11 residues. CDR1 is GTSNPN and CDR2 is SVGIG in the germline V gene (reference sequence). Trimming shortened V by 2 bases and J by 8 bases, and 9 bases separated the two germline ends. As DNA, the CDR3 is TGTGCCTGGAGTCCTGCGGAGGGCTACACCTTC. Amino acids: CAWSPAEGYTF.

The rearrangement joins TRBV2 to TRBJ2-1; perhaps TRBD1 as D (5 bases). The germline V gene encodes CDR1 SNHLY and CDR2 FYNNEI. Trimming removed 2 bases from V and 10 bases from J, with 9 bases in between. The CDR3 is made up of 12 amino acids. The CDR3 region has the DNA TGTGCCAGCAGTGAAATAGGGGTCGAGCAGTTCTTC. It yields the protein CASSEIGVEQFF.

This chain uses TRBV28 with TRBJ1-4; D uncertain. CDR1 and CDR2 from the germline V gene are MDHEN and SYDVKM. The V gene lost 4 bases and the J gene lost 0 bases, with 9 bases spanning the gap. The CDR3 is 15 residues long. CDR3 sequence: CASSYEGATNEKLFF. The DNA for the CDR3 is TGTGCCAGCAGTTACGAGGGTGCAACTAATGAAAAACTGTTTTTT.

V usage is TRBV5-6 and J usage is TRBJ1-2; 8 bases line up with TRBD1. After removal of 4 bases from V and 2 bases from J, the junction contained 10 bases not matched to a gene. From germline, CDR1 is SGHDT and CDR2 YYEEEE. CDR3 length: 16 residues. The CDR3 loop is CASSPGGGDLNYGYTF. The CDR3 DNA is TGTGCCAGCAGCCCAGGGGGCGGGGACCTAAACTATGGCTACACCTTC.

This chain links TRBV9 with TRBJ2-3; 9 nucleotides align to TRBD1. Germline V gene sequence: CDR1 SGDLS, CDR2 YYNGEE. The CDR3 runs 16 residues. The V gene end was trimmed by 0 bases and the J gene end by 3 bases; junction bases not matched to a gene: 5. CDR3 residues: CASSVEGQGITDTQYF. The CDR3 nucleotides read TGTGCCAGCAGCGTAGAGGGACAGGGAATAACAGATACGCAGTATTTT.

This chain connects TRBV10-2 to TRBJ2-1, with D tentatively TRBD1 (6 bases). CDR3 length: 15 amino acids. Trimming shortened V by 3 bases and J by 10 bases, and 19 bases separated the two germline ends. Germline V gene sequence: CDR1 WSHSY, CDR2 SAAADI. CDR3 nucleotide sequence: TGCGCCAGCAGTGATCGTGGACAGAAGGGACGGGAGCAGTTCTTC. The encoded protein is CASSDRGQKGREQFF.

The rearrangement uses TRBV5-1 and TRBJ2-1, with D perhaps matching TRBD1 (7 bases). The germline V gene has CDR1 SGHRS and CDR2 YFSETQ. This CDR3 comprises 15 residues. Trimming removed 4 bases from V and 8 bases from J, with 19 bases in between. The CDR3 DNA is TGCGCCAGCAGCCGGGGGCAGGGGGTAGTGGATGAGCAGTTCTTC. As protein: CASSRGQGVVDEQFF.

This chain joins TRBV19 and TRBJ1-4, with D perhaps matching TRBD1 (6 bases). The CDR3 runs 14 residues. Germline V gene data show CDR1 as LNHDA and CDR2 as SQIVND (reference sequence). The V end lost 4 bases, the J end lost 6 bases, and 12 bases lay between the germline ends. CDR3 amino acids: CASSTTGSHEKLFF. As DNA, the CDR3 is TGTGCCAGTAGTACGACAGGATCCCATGAAAAACTGTTTTTT.

The CDR3 sequence is CASSLDRGKYEQYF. As DNA, the CDR3 is TGTGCCAGCAGCTTAGACAGGGGAAAGTACGAGCAGTACTTC. The rearrangement links TRBV7-2 to TRBJ2-7; TRBD1 matches at 7 bases. The CDR3 totals 14 residues. V lost 1 base, J lost 4 bases, and 4 bases stayed unmatched. The germline V gene has CDR1 SGHTA and CDR2 FQGNSA.

The chain links TRBV7-9 to TRBJ1-2; D unclear. V was cut by 11 bases and J by 8 bases, with 6 bases left in between. CDR1 is SEHNR, CDR2 FQNEAQ, per germline (reference sequence). The CDR3 has 8 residues. DNA of the CDR3: TGTGCCGTTAAAGGCTACACCTTC. Translated: CAVKGYTF.

This rearrangement joins TRBV18 to TRBJ1-1; tentative D call: TRBD1 (5 bases). Trimming left V 2 bases short and J 6 bases short, with 16 bases between. CDR3 length: 15 residues. Germline V gene sequence: CDR1 KGHSH, CDR2 LQKENI. CDR3 sequence reads: CASSPRGSRGAEAFF. For the CDR3, the DNA is TGTGCCAGCTCACCAAGGGGCTCAAGAGGCGCTGAAGCTTTCTTT. Using reference TRBV18 and TRBJ1-1 for the parts outside the CDR3, the full variable domain is NAGVMQNPRHLVRRRGQEARLRCSPMKGHSHVYWYRQLPEEGLKFMVYLQKENIIDESGMPKERFSAEFPKEGPSILRIQQVVRGDSAAYFCASSPRGSRGAEAFFGQGTRLTVV.

The V call is TRBV11-2, the J call TRBJ2-5; TRBD1 matches at 7 bases. V shed 3 bases, J shed 2 bases, and the junction held 9 bases outside the gene matches. This CDR3 spans 16 amino acids. Germline assignment: CDR1 SGHAT and CDR2 FQNNGV. The CDR3 is CASSFTVQGEQETQYF. The CDR3 DNA follows: TGTGCCAGCAGCTTTACCGTCCAGGGGGAGCAAGAGACCCAGTACTTC.

J is TRBJ1-3 and V is TRBV5-1; D gene ambiguous. This CDR3 contains 14 residues. Germline V gene data show CDR1 as SGHRS and CDR2 as YFSETQ. Trimming stripped 0 bases from V and 1 base from J, with 5 bases between. CDR3 coding DNA: TGCGCCAGCAGCTTGGCCCCATCTGGAAACACCATATATTTT. Encoded protein: CASSLAPSGNTIYF.

The V and J genes are TRBV7-2 and TRBJ2-7; D not certain. Looked up from germline, CDR1 is SGHTA and CDR2 is FQGNSA. V was trimmed by 5 bases and J by 0 bases, leaving 14 bases between them. The CDR3 runs 15 residues. In DNA form, the CDR3 reads TGTGCCAGCAGCCTGAGCCTAATTAGCTCCTACGAGCAGTACTTC. Encoded protein: CASSLSLISSYEQYF.

The V and J genes are TRBV6-1 and TRBJ2-1; 9 nucleotides match TRBD2. Germline trimming cut 3 bases from V and 9 bases from J; bases unmatched to any gene: 3. Germline lookup yields CDR1 MNHNS and CDR2 SASEGT. The CDR3 loop spans 13 amino acids. The CDR3 region has the DNA TGTGCCAGCAGTGAGAGGCGGGGGGGTGAGCAGTTCTTC. Its translation is CASSERRGGEQFF.